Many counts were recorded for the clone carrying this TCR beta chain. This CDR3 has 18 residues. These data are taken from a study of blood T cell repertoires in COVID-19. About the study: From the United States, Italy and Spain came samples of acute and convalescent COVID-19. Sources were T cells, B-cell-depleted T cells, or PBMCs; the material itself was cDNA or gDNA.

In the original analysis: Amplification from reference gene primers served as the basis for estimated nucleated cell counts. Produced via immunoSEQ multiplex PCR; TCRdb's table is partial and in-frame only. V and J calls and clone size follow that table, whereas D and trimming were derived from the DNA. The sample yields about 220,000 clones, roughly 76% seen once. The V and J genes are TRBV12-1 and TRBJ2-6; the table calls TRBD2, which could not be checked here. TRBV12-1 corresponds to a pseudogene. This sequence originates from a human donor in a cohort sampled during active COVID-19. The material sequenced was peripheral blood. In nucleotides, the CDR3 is TGTGCCAGCAGCTCCACGCGAGGAGAGGGAACGGGGGCCAACGTCCTGACTTTC. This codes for CASSSTRGEGTGANVLTF.